Listed below are T cell receptor beta chains from one sample, sequenced in a study of tumor-infiltrating lymphocytes in localized non-small cell lung cancer. Assay: immunoSEQ multiplex PCR; the TCRdb copy retains only in-frame clones and omits some. The profile shows approximately 9,600 clones, about 76% of them singletons. Sequencing was done on a sample of uninvolved lung tissue not adjacent to the tumor. These receptors were taken from a human donor with non-small cell lung cancer. The CDR3 runs from the conserved cysteine through the conserved F or W. The order of the fields is V gene, D gene, J gene, CDR3 protein. D genes are given only for firm matches.

v_gene: TRBV27
d_gene: TRBD1
j_gene: TRBJ2-5
CDR3aa: CATGTGFLEETQYF

v_gene: TRBV11-2
d_gene: TRBD2
j_gene: TRBJ2-7
CDR3aa: CASSLEAGGGTEQYF

v_gene: TRBV30
d_gene: .
j_gene: TRBJ1-1
CDR3aa: CAWSLLGPTEAFF

v_gene: TRBV19
d_gene: TRBD1
j_gene: TRBJ2-3
CDR3aa: CASSIGRGPTDTQYF

v_gene: TRBV10-3
d_gene: TRBD1
j_gene: TRBJ2-5
CDR3aa: CAISDLGGPRETQYF

v_gene: TRBV5-1
d_gene: .
j_gene: TRBJ2-7
CDR3aa: CASSLNRAYEQYF

v_gene: TRBV6-1
d_gene: TRBD1
j_gene: TRBJ1-2
CDR3aa: CASSEGGQGVYGYTF

v_gene: TRBV4-1
d_gene: TRBD1
j_gene: TRBJ1-1
CDR3aa: CASSPATGGWFEAFF

v_gene: TRBV9
d_gene: .
j_gene: TRBJ1-3
CDR3aa: CASSPREERGNTIYF

v_gene: TRBV25-1
d_gene: .
j_gene: TRBJ2-5
CDR3aa: CASSLQETQYF

v_gene: TRBV29-1
d_gene: .
j_gene: TRBJ1-4
CDR3aa: CSVKTSLTGEKLFF

v_gene: TRBV7-2
d_gene: .
j_gene: TRBJ1-1
CDR3aa: CASSLQAGATEAFF

v_gene: TRBV6-4
d_gene: TRBD1
j_gene: TRBJ2-7
CDR3aa: CASSDFTAGQGRYEQYF

v_gene: TRBV18
d_gene: TRBD1
j_gene: TRBJ1-1
CDR3aa: CASSLSQGVVVDTEAFF

v_gene: TRBV28
d_gene: .
j_gene: TRBJ2-7
CDR3aa: CASSSGLEDSAYEQYF

v_gene: TRBV28
d_gene: TRBD1
j_gene: TRBJ2-2
CDR3aa: CASSFLPPGQVDTGELFF

v_gene: TRBV2
d_gene: .
j_gene: TRBJ1-2
CDR3aa: CASSGTLNNYGYTF

v_gene: TRBV29-1
d_gene: TRBD1
j_gene: TRBJ2-1
CDR3aa: CSVPGQGGHEQFF

v_gene: TRBV7-2
d_gene: .
j_gene: TRBJ2-3
CDR3aa: CASSLGPGGTGTDTQYF

v_gene: TRBV28
d_gene: .
j_gene: TRBJ1-2
CDR3aa: CASSFVGWQGTNYGYTF

v_gene: TRBV19
d_gene: .
j_gene: TRBJ1-5
CDR3aa: CASSTQGNNQPQHF

v_gene: TRBV14
d_gene: .
j_gene: TRBJ1-4
CDR3aa: CASSQEGNRPNEKLFF

v_gene: TRBV5-1
d_gene: .
j_gene: TRBJ2-7
CDR3aa: CASSLANMSPSYEQYF

v_gene: TRBV5-6
d_gene: .
j_gene: TRBJ2-7
CDR3aa: CASSFSGYEQYF

v_gene: TRBV19
d_gene: TRBD2
j_gene: TRBJ2-7
CDR3aa: CASSTGLAGGYEQYF

v_gene: TRBV6-5
d_gene: .
j_gene: TRBJ2-3
CDR3aa: CASRPDSTDTQYF

v_gene: TRBV19
d_gene: .
j_gene: TRBJ1-1
CDR3aa: CASSIQSGTEAFF

v_gene: TRBV10-3
d_gene: .
j_gene: TRBJ2-5
CDR3aa: CAIRTTGPEETQYF

v_gene: TRBV6-5
d_gene: .
j_gene: TRBJ1-1
CDR3aa: CASSFSTPRAEAFF

v_gene: TRBV5-1
d_gene: .
j_gene: TRBJ1-2
CDR3aa: CASSLQGAEGYTF

v_gene: TRBV29-1
d_gene: .
j_gene: TRBJ2-1
CDR3aa: CSVDGTTTTYNEQFF

v_gene: TRBV7-9
d_gene: TRBD2
j_gene: TRBJ2-1
CDR3aa: CASSSETSGSYNEQFF

v_gene: TRBV5-6
d_gene: .
j_gene: TRBJ1-4
CDR3aa: CASSSDWQTNEKLFF

v_gene: TRBV29-1
d_gene: .
j_gene: TRBJ2-7
CDR3aa: CSVERRGPRYEQYF

v_gene: TRBV27
d_gene: TRBD1
j_gene: TRBJ1-2
CDR3aa: CASGPGQGAPGNYGYTF

v_gene: TRBV29-1
d_gene: TRBD1
j_gene: TRBJ1-3
CDR3aa: CSVSDRVGGNTIYF

v_gene: TRBV6-6
d_gene: TRBD2
j_gene: TRBJ2-5
CDR3aa: CASRPPLAGQETQYF

v_gene: TRBV7-9
d_gene: .
j_gene: TRBJ1-1
CDR3aa: CASSSIKGAFF

v_gene: TRBV6-5
d_gene: .
j_gene: TRBJ2-2
CDR3aa: CASSYSGGSGELFF

v_gene: TRBV7-6
d_gene: .
j_gene: TRBJ1-1
CDR3aa: CASSRTGNLNTEAFF